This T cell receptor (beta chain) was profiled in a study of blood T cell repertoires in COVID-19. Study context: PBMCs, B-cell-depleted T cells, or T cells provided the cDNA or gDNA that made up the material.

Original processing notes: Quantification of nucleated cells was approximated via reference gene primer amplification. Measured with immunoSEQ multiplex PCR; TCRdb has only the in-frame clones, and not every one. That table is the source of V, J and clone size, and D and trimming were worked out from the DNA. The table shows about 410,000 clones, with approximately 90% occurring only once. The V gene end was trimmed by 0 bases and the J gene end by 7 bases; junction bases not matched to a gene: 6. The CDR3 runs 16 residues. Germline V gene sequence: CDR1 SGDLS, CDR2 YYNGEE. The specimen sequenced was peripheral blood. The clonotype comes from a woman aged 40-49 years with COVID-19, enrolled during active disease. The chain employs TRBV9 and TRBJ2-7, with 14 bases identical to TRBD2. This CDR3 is CASSVGGLAGVSEQYF. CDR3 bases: TGTGCCAGCAGCGTAGGGGGACTAGCGGGAGTGAGTGAGCAGTACTTC.